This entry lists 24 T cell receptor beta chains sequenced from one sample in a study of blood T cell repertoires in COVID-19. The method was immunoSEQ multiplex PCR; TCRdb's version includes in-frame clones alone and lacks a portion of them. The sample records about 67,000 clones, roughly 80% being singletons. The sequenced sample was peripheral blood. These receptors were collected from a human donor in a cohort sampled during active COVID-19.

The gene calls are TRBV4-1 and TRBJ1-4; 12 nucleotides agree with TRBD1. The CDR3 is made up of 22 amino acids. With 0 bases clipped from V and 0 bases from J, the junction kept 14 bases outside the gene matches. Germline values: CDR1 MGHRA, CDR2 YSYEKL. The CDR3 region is CASSQEDGYGTGGLATNEKLFF. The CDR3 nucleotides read TGCGCCAGCAGCCAAGAAGATGGATACGGGACAGGGGGCCTTGCAACTAATGAAAAACTGTTTTTT.

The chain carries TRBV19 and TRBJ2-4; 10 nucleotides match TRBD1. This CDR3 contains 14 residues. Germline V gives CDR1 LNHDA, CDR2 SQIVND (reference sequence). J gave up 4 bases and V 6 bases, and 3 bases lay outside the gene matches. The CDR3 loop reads CASRDRGEKNIQYF. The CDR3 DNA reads TGTGCCAGTAGGGACAGGGGGGAAAAAAACATTCAGTACTTC.

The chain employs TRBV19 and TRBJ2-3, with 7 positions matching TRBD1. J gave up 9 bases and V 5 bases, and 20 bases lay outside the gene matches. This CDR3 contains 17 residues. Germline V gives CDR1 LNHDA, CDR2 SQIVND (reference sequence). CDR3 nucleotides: TGTGCCAGTAGTCCCACGGGGACAGTAAACCCACCAGGAACGCAGTATTTT. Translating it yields CASSPTGTVNPPGTQYF. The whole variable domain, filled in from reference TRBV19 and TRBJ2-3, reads DGGITQSPKYLFRKEGQNVTLSCEQNLNHDAMYWYRQDPGQGLRLIYYSQIVNDFQKGDIAEGYSVSREKKESFPLTVTSAQKNPTAFYLCASSPTGTVNPPGTQYFGPGTRLTVL.

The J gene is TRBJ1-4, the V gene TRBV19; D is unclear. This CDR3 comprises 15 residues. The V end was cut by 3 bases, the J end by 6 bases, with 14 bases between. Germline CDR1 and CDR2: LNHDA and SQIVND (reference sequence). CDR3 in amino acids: CASSIGLGEDEKLFF. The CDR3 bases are TGTGCCAGTAGTATCGGTCTTGGGGAGGATGAAAAACTGTTTTTT.

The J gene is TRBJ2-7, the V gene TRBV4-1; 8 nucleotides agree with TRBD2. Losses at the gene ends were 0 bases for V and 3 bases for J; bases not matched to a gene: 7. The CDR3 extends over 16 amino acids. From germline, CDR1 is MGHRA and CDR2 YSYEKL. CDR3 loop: CASSQDIGGGHYEQYF. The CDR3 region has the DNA TGCGCCAGCAGCCAAGATATCGGGGGGGGCCACTACGAGCAGTACTTC.

The CDR3 reads CASSLDRGNTIYF. The DNA of the CDR3 is TGTGCCAGCAGCTTGGACAGGGGAAACACCATATATTTT. The chain joins TRBV5-6 to TRBJ1-3; a weak D match, TRBD1 (5 bases). V lost 0 bases and J lost 4, with 5 bases in between. Germline V gene lookup returns CDR1 SGHDT and CDR2 YYEEEE. The CDR3 loop spans 13 amino acids.

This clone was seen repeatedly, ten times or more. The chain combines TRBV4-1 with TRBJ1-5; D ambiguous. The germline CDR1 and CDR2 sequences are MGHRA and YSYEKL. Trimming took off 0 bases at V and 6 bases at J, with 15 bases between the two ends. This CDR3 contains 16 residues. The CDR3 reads CASSQDPAQLSQPQHF. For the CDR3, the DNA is TGCGCCAGCAGCCAAGATCCCGCACAGTTATCTCAGCCCCAGCATTTT.

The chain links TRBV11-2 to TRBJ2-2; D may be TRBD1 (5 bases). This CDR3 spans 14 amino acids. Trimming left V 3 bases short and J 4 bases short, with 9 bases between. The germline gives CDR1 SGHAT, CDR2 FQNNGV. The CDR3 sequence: CASSFTGVTGELFF. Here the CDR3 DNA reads TGTGCCAGCAGCTTTACAGGAGTCACCGGGGAGCTGTTTTTT.

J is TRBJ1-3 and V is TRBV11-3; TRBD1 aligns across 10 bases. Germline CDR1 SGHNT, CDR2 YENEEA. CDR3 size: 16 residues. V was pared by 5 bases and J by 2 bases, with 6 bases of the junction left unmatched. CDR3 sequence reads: CASSRRGTGAGNTIYF. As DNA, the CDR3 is TGTGCCAGCAGCCGCCGGGGGACAGGGGCTGGAAACACCATATATTTT.

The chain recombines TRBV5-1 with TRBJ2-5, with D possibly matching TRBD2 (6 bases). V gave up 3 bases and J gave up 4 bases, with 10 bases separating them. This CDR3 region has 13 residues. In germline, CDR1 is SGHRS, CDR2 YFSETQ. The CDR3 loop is CASSSGVRETQYF. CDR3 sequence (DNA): TGCGCCAGCAGCTCGGGGGTCCGAGAGACCCAGTACTTC.

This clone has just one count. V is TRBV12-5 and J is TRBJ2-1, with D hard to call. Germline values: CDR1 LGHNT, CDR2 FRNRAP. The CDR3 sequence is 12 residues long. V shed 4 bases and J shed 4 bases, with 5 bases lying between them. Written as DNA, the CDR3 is TGTGCTAGTGGTTCGGAGTACAATGAGCAGTTCTTC. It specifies CASGSEYNEQFF.

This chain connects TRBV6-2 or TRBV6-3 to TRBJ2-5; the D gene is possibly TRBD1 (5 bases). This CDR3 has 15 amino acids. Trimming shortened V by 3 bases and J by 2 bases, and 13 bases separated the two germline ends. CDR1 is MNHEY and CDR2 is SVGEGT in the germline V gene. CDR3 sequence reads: CASSYSQGGQETQYF. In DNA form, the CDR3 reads TGTGCCAGCAGTTATTCCCAGGGTGGTCAAGAGACCCAGTACTTC.

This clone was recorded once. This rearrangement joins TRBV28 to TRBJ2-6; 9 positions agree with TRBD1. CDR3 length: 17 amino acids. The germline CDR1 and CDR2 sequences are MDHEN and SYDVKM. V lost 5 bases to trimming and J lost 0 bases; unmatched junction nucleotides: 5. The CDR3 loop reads CASSPGQGSSGANVLTF. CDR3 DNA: TGTGCCAGCAGTCCAGGACAGGGGAGCTCTGGGGCCAACGTCCTGACTTTC.

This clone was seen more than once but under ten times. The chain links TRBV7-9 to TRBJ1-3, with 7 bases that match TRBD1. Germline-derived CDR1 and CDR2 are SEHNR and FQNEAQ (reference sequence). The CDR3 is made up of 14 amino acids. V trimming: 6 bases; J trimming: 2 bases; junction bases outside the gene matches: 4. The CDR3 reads CASSRQGAGNTIYF. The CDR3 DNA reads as TGTGCCAGCAGTAGACAGGGCGCTGGAAACACCATATATTTT.

CDR3 region: CASSWDTGGYNEQFF. The CDR3 region has the DNA TGTGCCAGCAGTTGGGATACGGGGGGGTACAATGAGCAGTTCTTC. V and J are TRBV27 and TRBJ2-1; TRBD2 agrees at 8 bases. Looked up from germline, CDR1 is MNHEY and CDR2 is SMNVEV (reference sequence). V trimming: 4 bases; J trimming: 4 bases; junction bases outside the gene matches: 6. CDR3 length: 15 residues.

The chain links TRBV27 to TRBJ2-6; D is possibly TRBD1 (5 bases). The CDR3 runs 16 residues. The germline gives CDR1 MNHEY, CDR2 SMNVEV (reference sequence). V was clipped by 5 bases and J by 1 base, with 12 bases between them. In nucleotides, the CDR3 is TGTGCCAGCAGTATACCAGGGCCTTCTGGGGCCAACGTCCTGACTTTC. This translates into CASSIPGPSGANVLTF.

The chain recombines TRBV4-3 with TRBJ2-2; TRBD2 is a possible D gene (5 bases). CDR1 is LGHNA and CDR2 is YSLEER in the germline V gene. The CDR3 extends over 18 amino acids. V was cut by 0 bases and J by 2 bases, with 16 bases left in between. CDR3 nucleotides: TGCGCCAGCAGCCAAGATGCCCCCGGGGTGTTTAACACCGGGGAGCTGTTTTTT. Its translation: CASSQDAPGVFNTGELFF.

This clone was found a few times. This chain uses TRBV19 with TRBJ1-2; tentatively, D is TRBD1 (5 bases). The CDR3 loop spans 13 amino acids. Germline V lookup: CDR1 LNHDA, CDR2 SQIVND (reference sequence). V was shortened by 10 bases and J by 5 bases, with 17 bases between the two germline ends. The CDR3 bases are TGTGCCACAAAGCGGGACGGAAGATATGGCTACACCTTC. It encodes CATKRDGRYGYTF.

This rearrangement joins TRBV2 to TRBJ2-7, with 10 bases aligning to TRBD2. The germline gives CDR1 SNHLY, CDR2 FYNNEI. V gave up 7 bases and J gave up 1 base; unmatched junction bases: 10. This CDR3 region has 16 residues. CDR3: CASKPQAGGRSYEQYF. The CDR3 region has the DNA TGTGCCAGCAAACCGCAAGCGGGGGGGAGGTCCTACGAGCAGTACTTC.

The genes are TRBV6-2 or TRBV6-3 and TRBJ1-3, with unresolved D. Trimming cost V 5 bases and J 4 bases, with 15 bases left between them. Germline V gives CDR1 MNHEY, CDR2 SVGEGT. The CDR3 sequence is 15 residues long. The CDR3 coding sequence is TGTGCCAGCAGTGTGACCGGACTCCGGGGAAACACCATATATTTT. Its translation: CASSVTGLRGNTIYF.

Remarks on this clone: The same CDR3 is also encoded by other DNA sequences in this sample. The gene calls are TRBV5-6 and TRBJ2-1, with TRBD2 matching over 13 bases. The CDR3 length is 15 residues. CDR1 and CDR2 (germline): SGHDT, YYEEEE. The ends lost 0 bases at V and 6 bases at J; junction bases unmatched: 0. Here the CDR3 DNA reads TGTGCCAGCAGCTTGGGACTAGCGGGGGGCAATGAGCAGTTCTTC. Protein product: CASSLGLAGGNEQFF.

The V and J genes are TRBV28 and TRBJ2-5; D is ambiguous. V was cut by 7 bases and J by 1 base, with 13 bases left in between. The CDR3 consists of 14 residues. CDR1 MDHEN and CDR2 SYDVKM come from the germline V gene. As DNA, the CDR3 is TGTGCCAGCACCACTCCTCAGGTCCAAGAGACCCAGTACTTC. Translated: CASTTPQVQETQYF.

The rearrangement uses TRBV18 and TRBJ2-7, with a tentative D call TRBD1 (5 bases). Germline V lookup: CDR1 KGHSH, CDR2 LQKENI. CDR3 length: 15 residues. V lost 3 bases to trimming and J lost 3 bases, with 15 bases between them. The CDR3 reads CASSPADKAGYEQYF. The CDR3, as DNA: TGTGCCAGCTCACCTGCGGACAAGGCAGGCTACGAGCAGTACTTC.

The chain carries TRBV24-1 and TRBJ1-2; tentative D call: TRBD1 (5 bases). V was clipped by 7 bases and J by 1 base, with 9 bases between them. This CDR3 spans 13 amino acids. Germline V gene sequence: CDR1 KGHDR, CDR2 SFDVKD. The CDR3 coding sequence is TGTGCCACCAGCCGGGGGGGTAACTATGGCTACACCTTC. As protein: CATSRGGNYGYTF.